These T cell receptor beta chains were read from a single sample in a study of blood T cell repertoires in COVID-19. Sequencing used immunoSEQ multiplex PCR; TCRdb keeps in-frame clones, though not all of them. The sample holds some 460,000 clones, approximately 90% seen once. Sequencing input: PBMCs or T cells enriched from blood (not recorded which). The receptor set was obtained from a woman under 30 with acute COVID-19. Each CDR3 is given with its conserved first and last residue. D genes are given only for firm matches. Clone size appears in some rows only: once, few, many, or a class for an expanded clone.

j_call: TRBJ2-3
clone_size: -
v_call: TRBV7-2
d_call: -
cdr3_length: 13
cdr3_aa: CASSFTDTDTQYF
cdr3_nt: TGTGCCAGCAGCTTCACAGACACAGATACGCAGTATTTT

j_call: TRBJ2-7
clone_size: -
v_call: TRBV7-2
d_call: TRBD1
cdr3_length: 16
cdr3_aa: CASSSPAGTGASEQYF
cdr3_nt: TGTGCCAGCAGCTCGCCGGCCGGGACAGGGGCCTCCGAGCAGTACTTC

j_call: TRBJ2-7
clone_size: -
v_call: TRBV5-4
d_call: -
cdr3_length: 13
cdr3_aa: CASSPGLRYEQYF
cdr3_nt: TGTGCCAGCAGCCCCGGACTGCGCTACGAGCAGTACTTC

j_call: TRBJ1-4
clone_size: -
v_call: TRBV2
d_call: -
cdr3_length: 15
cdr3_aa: CASSEGVRVNEKLFF
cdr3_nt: TGTGCCAGCAGTGAAGGGGTCAGGGTAAATGAAAAACTGTTTTTT

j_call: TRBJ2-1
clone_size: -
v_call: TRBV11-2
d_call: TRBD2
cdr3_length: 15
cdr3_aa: CASSEEAGGWNEQFF
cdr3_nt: TGTGCCAGCAGCGAGGAGGCGGGGGGGTGGAATGAGCAGTTCTTC

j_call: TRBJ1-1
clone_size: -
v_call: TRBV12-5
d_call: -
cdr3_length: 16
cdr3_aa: CASGLGGGQLNTEAFF
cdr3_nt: TGTGCTAGTGGGTTGGGAGGAGGACAGCTGAACACTGAAGCTTTCTTT

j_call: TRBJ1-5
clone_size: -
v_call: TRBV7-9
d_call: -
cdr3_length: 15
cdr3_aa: CASSLGQGMDQPQHF
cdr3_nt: TGTGCCAGCAGCTTAGGGCAGGGAATGGATCAGCCCCAGCATTTT

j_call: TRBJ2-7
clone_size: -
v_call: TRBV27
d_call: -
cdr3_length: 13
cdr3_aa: CASSIGTFYEQYF
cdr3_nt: TGTGCCAGCAGTATTGGGACTTTCTACGAGCAGTACTTC

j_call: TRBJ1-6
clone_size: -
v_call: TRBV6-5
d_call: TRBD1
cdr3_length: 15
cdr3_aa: CASGPRTGGYSPLHF
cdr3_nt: TGTGCCAGCGGGCCCCGGACAGGGGGCTATTCACCCCTCCACTTT

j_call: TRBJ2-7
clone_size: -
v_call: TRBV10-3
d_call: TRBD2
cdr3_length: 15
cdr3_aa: CATSPTSGSYNEQYF
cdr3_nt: TGTGCCACTTCGCCGACTAGCGGGAGTTACAACGAGCAGTACTTC

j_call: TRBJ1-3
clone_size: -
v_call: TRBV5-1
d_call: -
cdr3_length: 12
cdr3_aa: CASSTGGNTIYF
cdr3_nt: TGCGCCAGCAGCACAGGGGGAAACACCATATATTTT

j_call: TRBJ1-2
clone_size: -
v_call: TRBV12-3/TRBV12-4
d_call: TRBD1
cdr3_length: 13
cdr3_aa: CASRETGLYGYTF
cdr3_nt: TGTGCCAGCAGGGAGACAGGGCTCTATGGCTACACCTTC

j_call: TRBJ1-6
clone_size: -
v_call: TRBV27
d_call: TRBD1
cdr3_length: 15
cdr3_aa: CASRKNRGGNSPLHF
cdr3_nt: TGTGCCAGCAGAAAAAACAGGGGTGGTAATTCACCCCTCCACTTT

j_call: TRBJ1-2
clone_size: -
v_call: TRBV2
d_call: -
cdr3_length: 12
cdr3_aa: CASSEHSYGYTF
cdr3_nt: TGTGCCAGCAGTGAACACAGCTATGGCTACACCTTC

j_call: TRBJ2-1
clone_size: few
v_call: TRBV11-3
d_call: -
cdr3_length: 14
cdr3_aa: CASSLVWHPLWQFF
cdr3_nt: TGTGCCAGCAGCTTAGTTTGGCACCCTTTATGGCAGTTCTTC

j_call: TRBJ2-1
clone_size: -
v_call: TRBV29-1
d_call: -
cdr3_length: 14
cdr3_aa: CSVETSDRYNEQFF
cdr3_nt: TGCAGCGTTGAAACCTCTGACAGATACAATGAGCAGTTCTTC

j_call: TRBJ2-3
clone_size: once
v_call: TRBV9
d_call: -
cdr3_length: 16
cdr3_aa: CASSVAIGGDTDTQYF
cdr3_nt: TGTGCCAGCAGCGTAGCTATAGGCGGGGACACAGATACGCAGTATTTT

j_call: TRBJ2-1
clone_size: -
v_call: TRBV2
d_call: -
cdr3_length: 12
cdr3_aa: CASSVQEDEQFF
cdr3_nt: TGTGCCAGCAGTGTCCAGGAGGATGAGCAGTTCTTC

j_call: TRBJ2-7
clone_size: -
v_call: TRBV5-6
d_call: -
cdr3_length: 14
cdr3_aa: CASSFWTDSYEQYF
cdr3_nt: TGTGCCAGCAGCTTTTGGACAGATTCCTACGAGCAGTACTTC

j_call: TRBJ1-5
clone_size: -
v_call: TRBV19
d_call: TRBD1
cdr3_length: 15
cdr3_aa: CASSIVSGGNQPQHF
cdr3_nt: TGTGCCAGTAGTATAGTATCAGGGGGTAATCAGCCCCAGCATTTT

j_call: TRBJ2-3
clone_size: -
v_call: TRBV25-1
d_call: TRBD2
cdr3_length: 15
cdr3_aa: CATQGASGITDTQYF
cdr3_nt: TGTGCCACCCAAGGGGCTAGCGGGATTACAGATACGCAGTATTTT

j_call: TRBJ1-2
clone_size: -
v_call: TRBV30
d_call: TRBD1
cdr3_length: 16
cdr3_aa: CAWSSGTGSVWYGYTF
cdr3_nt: TGTGCCTGGAGTTCCGGGACAGGTTCGGTTTGGTATGGCTACACCTTC

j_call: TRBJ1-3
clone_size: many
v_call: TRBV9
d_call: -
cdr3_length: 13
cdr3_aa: CASSADSGNTIYF
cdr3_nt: TGTGCCAGCAGCGCGGACAGTGGAAACACCATATATTTT

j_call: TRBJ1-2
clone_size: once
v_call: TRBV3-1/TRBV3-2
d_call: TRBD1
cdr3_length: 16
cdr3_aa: CASSQERDSDVYGYTF
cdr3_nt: TGTGCCAGCAGCCAAGAACGGGACAGCGATGTCTATGGCTACACCTTC

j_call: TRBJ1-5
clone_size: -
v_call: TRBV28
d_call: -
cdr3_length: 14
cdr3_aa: CASSQGGEGQPQHF
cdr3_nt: TGTGCCAGCAGTCAAGGGGGAGAGGGTCAGCCCCAGCATTTT

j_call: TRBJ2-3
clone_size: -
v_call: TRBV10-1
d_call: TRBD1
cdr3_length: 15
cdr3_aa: CASSEARQGGDTQYF
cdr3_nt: TGCGCCAGCAGTGAGGCCAGACAGGGCGGGGATACGCAGTATTTT

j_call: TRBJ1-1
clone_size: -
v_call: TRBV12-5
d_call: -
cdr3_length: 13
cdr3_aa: CASGLVRGAEAFF
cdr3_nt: TGTGCTAGTGGTTTGGTCCGGGGGGCTGAAGCTTTCTTT

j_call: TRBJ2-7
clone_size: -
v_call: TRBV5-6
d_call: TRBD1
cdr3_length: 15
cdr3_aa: CASSFKQGASYEQYF
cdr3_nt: TGTGCCAGCAGCTTTAAGCAGGGGGCGTCCTACGAGCAGTACTTC

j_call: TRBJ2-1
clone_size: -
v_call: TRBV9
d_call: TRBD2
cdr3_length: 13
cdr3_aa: CASSVNSGGEQFF
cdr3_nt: TGTGCCAGCAGCGTAAACTCGGGGGGAGAGCAGTTCTTC

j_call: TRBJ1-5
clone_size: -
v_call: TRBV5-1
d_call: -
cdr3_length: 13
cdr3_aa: CASSLDGYQPQHF
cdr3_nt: TGCGCCAGCAGCTTGGACGGGTATCAGCCCCAGCATTTT

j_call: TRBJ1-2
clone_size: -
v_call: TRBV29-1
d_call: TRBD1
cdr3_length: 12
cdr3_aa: CSVVPQGRGYTF
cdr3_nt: TGCAGCGTTGTCCCACAGGGGAGAGGCTACACCTTC

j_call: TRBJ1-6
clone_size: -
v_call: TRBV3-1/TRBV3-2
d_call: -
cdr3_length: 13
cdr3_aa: CASSQGRNSPLHF
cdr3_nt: TGTGCCAGCAGCCAAGGGAGGAATTCACCCCTCCACTTT

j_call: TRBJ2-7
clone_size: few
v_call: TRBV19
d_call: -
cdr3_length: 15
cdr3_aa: CASSIIRDNSYEQYF
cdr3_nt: TGTGCCAGTAGTATAATCAGGGACAACTCCTACGAGCAGTACTTC

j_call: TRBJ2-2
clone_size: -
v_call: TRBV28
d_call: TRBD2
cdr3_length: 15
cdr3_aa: CASSFSGLGTGELFF
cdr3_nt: TGTGCCAGCAGCTTTAGCGGGCTCGGGACCGGGGAGCTGTTTTTT

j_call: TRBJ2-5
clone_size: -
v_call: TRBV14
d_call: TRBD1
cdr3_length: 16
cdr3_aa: CASSHTGTDVPETQYF
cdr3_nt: TGTGCCAGCAGCCATACCGGGACAGACGTCCCGGAGACCCAGTACTTC

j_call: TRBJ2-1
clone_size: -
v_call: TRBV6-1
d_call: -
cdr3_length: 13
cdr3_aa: CASSEVRSSEQFF
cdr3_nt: TGTGCCAGCAGTGAAGTAAGGAGTTCTGAGCAGTTCTTC

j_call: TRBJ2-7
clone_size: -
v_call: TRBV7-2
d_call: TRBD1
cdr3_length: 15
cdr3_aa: CASSPTGAYSYEQYF
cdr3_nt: TGTGCCAGCAGCCCTACAGGGGCCTACTCCTACGAGCAGTACTTC

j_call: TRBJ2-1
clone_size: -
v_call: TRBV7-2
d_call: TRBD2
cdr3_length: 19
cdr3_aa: CASSFLAGGRSIRYNEQFF
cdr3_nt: TGTGCCAGCAGCTTCCTAGCGGGGGGCCGCTCCATACGATACAATGAGCAGTTCTTC

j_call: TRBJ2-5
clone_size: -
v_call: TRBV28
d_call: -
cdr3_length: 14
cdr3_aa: CASSLLNSQETQYF
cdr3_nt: TGTGCCAGCAGTTTATTAAACAGCCAAGAGACCCAGTACTTC

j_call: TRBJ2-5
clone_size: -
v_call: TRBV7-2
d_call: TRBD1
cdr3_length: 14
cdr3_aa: CASSRGTGRETQYF
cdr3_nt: TGTGCCAGCAGCCGCGGGACAGGGAGAGAGACCCAGTACTTC

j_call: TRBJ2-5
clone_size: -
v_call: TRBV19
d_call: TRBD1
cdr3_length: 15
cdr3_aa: CASSPRTGRQETQYF
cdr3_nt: TGTGCCAGTAGCCCCCGGACAGGGCGCCAAGAGACCCAGTACTTC

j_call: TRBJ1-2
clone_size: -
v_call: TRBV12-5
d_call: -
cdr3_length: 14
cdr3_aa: CASGTDSLYYGYTF
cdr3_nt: TGTGCTAGTGGAACTGACAGTCTATACTATGGCTACACCTTC

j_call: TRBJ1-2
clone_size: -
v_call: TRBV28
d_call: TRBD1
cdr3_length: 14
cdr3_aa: CASSSGTGSYGYTF
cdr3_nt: TGTGCCAGCAGTTCCGGGACAGGCAGCTATGGCTACACCTTC

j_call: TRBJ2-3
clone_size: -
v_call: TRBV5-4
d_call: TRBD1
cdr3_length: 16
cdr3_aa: CASSSNVRGPTDTQYF
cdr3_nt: TGTGCCAGCAGCTCGAACGTAAGGGGGCCCACAGATACGCAGTATTTT

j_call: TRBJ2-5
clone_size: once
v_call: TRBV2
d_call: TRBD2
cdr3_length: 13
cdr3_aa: CARGAGVRETQYF
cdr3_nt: TGTGCCAGGGGAGCGGGAGTTAGGGAGACCCAGTACTTC

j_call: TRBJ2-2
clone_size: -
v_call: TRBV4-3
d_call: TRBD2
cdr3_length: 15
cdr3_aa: CASSRTGTSPGELFF
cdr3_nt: TGCGCCAGCAGCCGGACCGGGACTAGCCCCGGGGAGCTGTTTTTT

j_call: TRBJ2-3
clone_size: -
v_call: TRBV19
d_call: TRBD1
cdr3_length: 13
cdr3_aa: CASSNRGTDTQYF
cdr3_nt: TGTGCCAGTTCCAACAGGGGGACAGATACGCAGTATTTT

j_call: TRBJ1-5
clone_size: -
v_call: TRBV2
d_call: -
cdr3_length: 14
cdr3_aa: CASSEVFLGQPQHF
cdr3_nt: TGTGCCAGCAGTGAAGTGTTCCTAGGTCAGCCCCAGCATTTT

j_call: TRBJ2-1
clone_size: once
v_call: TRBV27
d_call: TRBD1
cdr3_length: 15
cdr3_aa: CASSPTGDHYNEQFF
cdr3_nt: TGTGCCAGCAGTCCGACAGGGGACCACTACAATGAGCAGTTCTTC

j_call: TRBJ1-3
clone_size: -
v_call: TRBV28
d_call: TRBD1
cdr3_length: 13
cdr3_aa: CASSADRGNTIYF
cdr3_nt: TGTGCCAGCAGTGCGGACAGGGGAAACACCATATATTTT

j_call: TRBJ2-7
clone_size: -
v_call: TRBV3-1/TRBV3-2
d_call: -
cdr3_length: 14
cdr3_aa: CASSSTIRRDEQYF
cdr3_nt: TGTGCCAGCAGCTCCACCATCAGGAGGGACGAGCAGTACTTC

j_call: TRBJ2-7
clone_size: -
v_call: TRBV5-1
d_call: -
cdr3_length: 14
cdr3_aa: CASSLLAFGDEQYF
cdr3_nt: TGCGCCAGCAGCTTGTTAGCGTTTGGGGACGAGCAGTACTTC

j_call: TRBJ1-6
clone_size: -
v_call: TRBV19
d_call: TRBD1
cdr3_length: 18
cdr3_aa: CASSIGTGRSTYNSPLHF
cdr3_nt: TGTGCCAGTAGTATCGGGACAGGGAGAAGTACCTATAATTCACCCCTCCACTTT

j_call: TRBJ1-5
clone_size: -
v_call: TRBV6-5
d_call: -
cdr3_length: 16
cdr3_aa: CASSYGPGKGNQPQHF
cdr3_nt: TGTGCCAGCAGTTACGGGCCAGGGAAGGGGAATCAGCCCCAGCATTTT

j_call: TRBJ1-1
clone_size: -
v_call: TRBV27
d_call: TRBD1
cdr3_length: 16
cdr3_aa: CASSRLDRRLDTEAFF
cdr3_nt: TGTGCCAGCAGTCGATTGGACAGGAGGTTGGACACTGAAGCTTTCTTT

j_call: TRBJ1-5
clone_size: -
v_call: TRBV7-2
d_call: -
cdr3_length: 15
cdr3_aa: CASSLSPYSNQPQHF
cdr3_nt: TGTGCCAGCAGCTTGAGCCCTTATAGCAATCAGCCCCAGCATTTT

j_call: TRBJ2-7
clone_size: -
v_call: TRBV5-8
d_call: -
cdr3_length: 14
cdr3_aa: CASSLGPGGREQYF
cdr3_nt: TGTGCCAGCAGCTTGGGCCCGGGGGGCAGGGAGCAGTACTTC

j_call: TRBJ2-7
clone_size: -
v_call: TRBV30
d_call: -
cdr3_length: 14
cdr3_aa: CACSGGHYFYEQYF
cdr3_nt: TGTGCCTGTAGTGGGGGACACTATTTCTACGAGCAGTACTTC

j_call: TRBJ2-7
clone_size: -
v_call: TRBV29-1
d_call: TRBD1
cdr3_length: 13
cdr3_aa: CSVEQGASYEQYF
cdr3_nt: TGCAGCGTTGAACAGGGGGCGTCCTACGAGCAGTACTTC

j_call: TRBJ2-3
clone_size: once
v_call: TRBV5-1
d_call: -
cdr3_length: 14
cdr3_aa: CASSLGQITDTQYF
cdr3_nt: TGCGCCAGCAGCTTGGGTCAAATCACAGATACGCAGTATTTT